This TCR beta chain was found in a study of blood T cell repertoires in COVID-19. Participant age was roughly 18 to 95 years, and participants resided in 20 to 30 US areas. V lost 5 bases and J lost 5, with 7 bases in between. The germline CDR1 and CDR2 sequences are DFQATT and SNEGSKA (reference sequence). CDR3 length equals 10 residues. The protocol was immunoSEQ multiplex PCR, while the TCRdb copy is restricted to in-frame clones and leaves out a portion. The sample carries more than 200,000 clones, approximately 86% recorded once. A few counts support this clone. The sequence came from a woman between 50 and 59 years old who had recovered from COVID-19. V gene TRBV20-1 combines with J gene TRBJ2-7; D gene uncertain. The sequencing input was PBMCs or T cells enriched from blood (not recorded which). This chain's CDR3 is CSAYYNEQYF. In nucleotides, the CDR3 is TGCAGTGCTTACTATAACGAGCAGTACTTC.